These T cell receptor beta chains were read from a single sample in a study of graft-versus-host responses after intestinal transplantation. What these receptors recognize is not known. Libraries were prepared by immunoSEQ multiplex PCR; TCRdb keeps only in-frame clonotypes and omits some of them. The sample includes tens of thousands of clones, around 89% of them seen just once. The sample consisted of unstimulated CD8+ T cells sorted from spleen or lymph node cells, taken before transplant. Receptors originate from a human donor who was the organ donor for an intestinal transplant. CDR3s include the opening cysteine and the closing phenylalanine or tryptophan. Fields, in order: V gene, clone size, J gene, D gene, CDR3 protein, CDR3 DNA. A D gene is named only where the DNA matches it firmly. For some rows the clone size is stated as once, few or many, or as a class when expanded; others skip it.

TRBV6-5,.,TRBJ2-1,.,CASSYSQQGGANEQFF,TGTGCCAGCAGTTACTCGCAGCAGGGGGGTGCCAATGAGCAGTTCTTC
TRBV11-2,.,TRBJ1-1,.,CASSFRENTEAFF,TGTGCCAGCAGCTTCAGGGAGAACACTGAAGCTTTCTTT
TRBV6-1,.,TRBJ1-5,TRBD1,CASSERDRGNQPQHF,TGTGCCAGCAGTGAAAGGGACAGGGGCAATCAGCCCCAGCATTTT
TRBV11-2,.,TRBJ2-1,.,CASSLGGGGASSYNEQFF,TGTGCCAGCAGCTTAGGTGGAGGGGGCGCTAGCTCCTACAATGAGCAGTTCTTC
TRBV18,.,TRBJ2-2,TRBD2,CASSTGLAGVGDTGELFF,TGTGCCAGCTCAACCGGACTAGCGGGGGTTGGCGACACCGGGGAGCTGTTTTTT
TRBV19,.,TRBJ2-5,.,CASSRDAEETQYF,TGTGCCAGTAGTAGAGATGCAGAAGAGACCCAGTACTTC
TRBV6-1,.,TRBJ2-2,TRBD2,CASRERGDGGELFF,TGTGCCAGCAGGGAGCGGGGAGATGGCGGGGAGCTGTTTTTT
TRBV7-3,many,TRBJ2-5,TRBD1,CASSPDRGETQYF,TGTGCCAGCAGCCCGGACAGGGGGGAGACCCAGTACTTC
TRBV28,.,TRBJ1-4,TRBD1,CASSSGTGVHEKLFF,TGTGCCAGCAGTTCGGGGACAGGGGTACATGAAAAACTGTTTTTT
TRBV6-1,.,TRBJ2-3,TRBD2,CASSEGGGGPGDTQYF,TGTGCCAGCAGTGAGGGTGGCGGGGGGCCAGGGGATACGCAGTATTTT
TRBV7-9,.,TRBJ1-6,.,CASSLSRPGMNSPLHF,TGTGCCAGCAGCTTATCTAGGCCGGGGATGAATTCACCCCTCCACTTT
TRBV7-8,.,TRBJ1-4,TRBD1,CASSPRQGREKLFF,TGTGCCAGCAGCCCTAGACAGGGCCGTGAAAAACTGTTTTTT
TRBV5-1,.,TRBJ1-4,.,CASRAATNEKLFF,TGCGCCAGCAGGGCAGCAACTAATGAAAAACTGTTTTTT
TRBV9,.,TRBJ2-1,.,CASDAGMSSYNEQFF,TGTGCCAGTGATGCCGGGATGAGCTCCTACAATGAGCAGTTCTTC
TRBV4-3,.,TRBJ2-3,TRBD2,CASSIAGGSTDTQYF,TGCGCCAGCAGTATAGCGGGGGGAAGCACAGATACGCAGTATTTT
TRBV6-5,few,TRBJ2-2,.,CASSYGGRADTGELFF,TGTGCCAGCAGTTACGGAGGAAGGGCGGACACCGGGGAGCTGTTTTTT
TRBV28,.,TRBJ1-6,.,CASSLIPQGSIYNSPLHF,TGTGCCAGCAGTTTAATTCCCCAGGGATCAATTTATAATTCACCCCTCCACTTT
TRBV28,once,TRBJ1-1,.,CASSQQTRLNTEAFF,TGTGCCAGCAGTCAGCAGACAAGACTGAACACTGAAGCTTTCTTT
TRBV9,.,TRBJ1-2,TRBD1,CASSTTSPRPGQDSGYTF,TGTGCCAGCAGCACCACCTCCCCACGTCCGGGACAGGATAGTGGCTACACCTTC
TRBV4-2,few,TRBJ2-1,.,CASSQLANEQFF,TGTGCCAGCAGCCAATTGGCCAATGAGCAGTTCTTC
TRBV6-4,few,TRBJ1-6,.,CASSDRAGANSPLHF,TGTGCCAGCAGTGACAGGGCAGGGGCTAATTCACCCCTCCACTTT
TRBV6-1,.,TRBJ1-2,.,CASSEVNYKGGNYGYTF,TGTGCCAGCAGTGAAGTTAACTACAAAGGGGGTAACTATGGCTACACCTTC
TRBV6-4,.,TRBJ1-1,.,CASSDRDRNTEAFF,TGTGCCAGCAGTGACCGGGATCGGAACACTGAAGCTTTCTTT
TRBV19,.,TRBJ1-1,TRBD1,CASEDRGPQAFF,TGTGCCAGTGAAGACAGGGGGCCTCAAGCTTTCTTT
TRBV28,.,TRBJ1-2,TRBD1,CASSLIGTVNYGYTF,TGTGCCAGCAGTTTAATAGGGACAGTGAACTATGGCTACACCTTC
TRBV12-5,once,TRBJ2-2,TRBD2,CASGAERGPYTGELFF,TGTGCTAGTGGCGCCGAGCGGGGGCCCTACACCGGGGAGCTGTTTTTT
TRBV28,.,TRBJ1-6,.,CASRGQLLGAVLHF,TGTGCCAGCCGAGGACAGTTGCTGGGGGCGGTGCTCCACTTT
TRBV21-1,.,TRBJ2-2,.,CVLQGYTGELFF,TGTGTTCTACAGGGTTACACCGGGGAGCTGTTTTTT
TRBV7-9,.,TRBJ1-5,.,CASSLGDQPQHF,TGTGCCAGCAGCTTAGGAGATCAGCCCCAGCATTTT
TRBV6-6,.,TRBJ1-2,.,CASSYLGGGDGYTF,TGTGCCAGCAGTTACCTAGGAGGGGGGGATGGCTACACCTTC
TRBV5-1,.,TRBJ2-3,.,CASSAGLPFTDTQYF,TGCGCCAGCAGCGCCGGACTTCCCTTCACAGATACGCAGTATTTT